A single T cell receptor beta chain is shown here with its context. No antigen is known for it. Profiling relied on immunoSEQ multiplex PCR, and the TCRdb table lists in-frame clones only, not all of them. The sample carries 200,000 to 300,000 clones, roughly 86% recorded once. This specimen comes from a study of cytomegalovirus exposure and HLA in healthy donors. About the study: The same platform used for the 600 to 750 first-cohort repertoires was also used for the roughly 130 validation repertoires, as a later analysis reported. The study, taken as a whole, reports: According to a subsequent analysis, TCR clusters from the first cohort were inclined to appear together in the roughly 130 validation repertoires. Reported results showed that the classifier diagnosed cytomegalovirus status with high specificity and sensitivity.

Germline V CDR1 and CDR2: MDHEN, SYDVKM. V lost 5 bases, J lost 4 bases, and 15 bases lay in between. This CDR3 spans 14 amino acids. J is TRBJ2-7 and V is TRBV28; tentatively, D is TRBD1 (6 bases). The sequence was obtained from a woman younger than 45 in good health and CMV-seropositive. The sample taken for sequencing was PBMCs. CDR3 in amino acids: CASSPPSTGYEQYF. In nucleotides, the CDR3 is TGTGCCAGCAGTCCCCCGTCGACAGGATACGAGCAGTACTTC.